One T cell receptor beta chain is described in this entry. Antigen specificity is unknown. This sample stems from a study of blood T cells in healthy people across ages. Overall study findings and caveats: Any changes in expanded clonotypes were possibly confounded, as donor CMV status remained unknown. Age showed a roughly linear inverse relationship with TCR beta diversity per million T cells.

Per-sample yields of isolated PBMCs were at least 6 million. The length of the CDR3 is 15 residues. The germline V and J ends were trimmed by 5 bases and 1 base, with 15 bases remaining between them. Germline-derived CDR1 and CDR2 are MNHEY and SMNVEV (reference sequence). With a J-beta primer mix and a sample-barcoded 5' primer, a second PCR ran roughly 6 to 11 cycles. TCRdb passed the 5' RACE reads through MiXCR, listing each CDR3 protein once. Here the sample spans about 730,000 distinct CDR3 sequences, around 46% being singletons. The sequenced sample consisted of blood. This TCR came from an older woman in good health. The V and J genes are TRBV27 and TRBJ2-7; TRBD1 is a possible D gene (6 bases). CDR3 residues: CASSKQQGPSYEQYF. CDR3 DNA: TGTGCCAGCAGTAAACAACAGGGTCCTTCCTACGAGCAGTACTTC.